This record looks at one T cell receptor (beta chain) sequence and its context. Its matching antigen is unknown. The record originates from a study of shared clonotypes between healthy human individuals. Into CD45RA+ naive and CD45RA-negative memory subsets, the CD4+ cells were split. Repertoires were generated with immunoSEQ multiplex PCR, while TCRdb's copy carries only in-frame clones and drops some. Here the sample spans about a million clones, approximately 80% being singletons. Findings and limits, study-wide: Memory subsets generally showed lower estimated richness than naive subsets. Non-shared clonotypes displayed generation probabilities falling below those of clonotypes present in all four donors.

The CDR3 runs to 12 residues. V was shortened by 2 bases and J by 8 bases, with 4 bases between the two germline ends. Germline V CDR1 and CDR2: SGHAT, FQNNGV. This receptor was identified in a man between 18 and 35 years old in good health. The sequenced sample was memory CD4+ T cells sorted from blood. Specified subset: CD45RA-negative fraction. The chain couples TRBV11-2 to TRBJ1-6; no clear D gene. CDR3 amino acids: CASSLFDSPLHF. For the CDR3, the DNA is TGTGCCAGCAGCTTATTCGATTCACCCCTCCACTTT.